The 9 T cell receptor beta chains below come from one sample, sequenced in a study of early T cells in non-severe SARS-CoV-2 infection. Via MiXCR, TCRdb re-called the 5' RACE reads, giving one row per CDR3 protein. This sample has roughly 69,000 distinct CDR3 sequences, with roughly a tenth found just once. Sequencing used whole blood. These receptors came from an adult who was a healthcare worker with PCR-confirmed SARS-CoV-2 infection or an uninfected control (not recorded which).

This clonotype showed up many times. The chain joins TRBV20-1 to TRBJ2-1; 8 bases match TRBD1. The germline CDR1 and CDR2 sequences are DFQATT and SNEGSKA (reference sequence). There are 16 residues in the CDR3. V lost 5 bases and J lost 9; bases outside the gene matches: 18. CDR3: CSAQRTGSRIQGEQFF. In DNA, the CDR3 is TGCAGTGCTCAGAGGACAGGGTCGAGGATTCAGGGTGAGCAGTTCTTC.

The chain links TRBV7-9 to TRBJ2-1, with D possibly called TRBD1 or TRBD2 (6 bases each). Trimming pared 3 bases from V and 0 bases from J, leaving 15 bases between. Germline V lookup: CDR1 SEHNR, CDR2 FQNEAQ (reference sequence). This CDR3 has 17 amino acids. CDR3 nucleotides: TGTGCCAGCAGCTTCAACGGGGGCGGGGTCTCCTACAATGAGCAGTTCTTC. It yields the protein CASSFNGGGVSYNEQFF.

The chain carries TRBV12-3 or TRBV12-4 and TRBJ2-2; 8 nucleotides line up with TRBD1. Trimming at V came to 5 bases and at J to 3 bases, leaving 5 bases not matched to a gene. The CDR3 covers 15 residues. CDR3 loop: CASSQGTGYTGELFF. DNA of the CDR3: TGTGCCAGCAGTCAAGGGACAGGCTACACCGGGGAGCTGTTTTTT.

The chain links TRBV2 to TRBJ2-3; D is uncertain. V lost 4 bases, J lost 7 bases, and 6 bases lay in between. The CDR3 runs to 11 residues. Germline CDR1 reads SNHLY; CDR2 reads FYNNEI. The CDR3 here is CASSAGYTQYF. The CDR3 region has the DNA TGTGCCAGCAGTGCGGGCTATACGCAGTATTTT.

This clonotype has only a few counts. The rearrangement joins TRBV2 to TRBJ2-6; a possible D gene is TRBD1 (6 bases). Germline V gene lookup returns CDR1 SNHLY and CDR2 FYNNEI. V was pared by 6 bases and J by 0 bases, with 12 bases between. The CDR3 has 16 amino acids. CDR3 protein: CASRLGGDSGANVLTF. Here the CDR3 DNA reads TGTGCCAGCAGGCTAGGGGGAGACTCTGGGGCCAACGTCCTGACTTTC.

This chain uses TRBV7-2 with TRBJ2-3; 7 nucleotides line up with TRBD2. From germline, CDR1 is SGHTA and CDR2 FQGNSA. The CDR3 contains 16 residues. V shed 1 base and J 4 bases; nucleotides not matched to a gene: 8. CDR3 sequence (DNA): TGTGCCAGCAGCTTAGAAGCTAGCGGTGTGCCAGATACGCAGTATTTT. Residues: CASSLEASGVPDTQYF. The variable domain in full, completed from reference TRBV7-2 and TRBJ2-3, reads GAGVSQSPSNKVTEKGKDVELRCDPISGHTALYWYRQSLGQGLEFLIYFQGNSAPDKSGLPSDRFSAERTGGSVSTLTIQRTQQEDSAVYLCASSLEASGVPDTQYFGPGTRLTVL.

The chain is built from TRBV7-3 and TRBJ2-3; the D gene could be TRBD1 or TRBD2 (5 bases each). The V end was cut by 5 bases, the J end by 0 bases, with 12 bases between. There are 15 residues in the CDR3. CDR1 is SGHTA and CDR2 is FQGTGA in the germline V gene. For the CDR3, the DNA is TGTGCCAGCAGCCAGGGACGAGAAAGCACAGATACGCAGTATTTT. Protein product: CASSQGRESTDTQYF.

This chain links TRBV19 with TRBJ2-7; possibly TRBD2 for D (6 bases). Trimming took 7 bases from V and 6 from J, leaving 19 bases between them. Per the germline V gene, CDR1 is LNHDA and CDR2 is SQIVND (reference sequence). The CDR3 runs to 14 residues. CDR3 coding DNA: TGTGCCAGTATGGGAGGCCTAGGAGAGGCCGAGCAGTACTTC. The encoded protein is CASMGGLGEAEQYF.

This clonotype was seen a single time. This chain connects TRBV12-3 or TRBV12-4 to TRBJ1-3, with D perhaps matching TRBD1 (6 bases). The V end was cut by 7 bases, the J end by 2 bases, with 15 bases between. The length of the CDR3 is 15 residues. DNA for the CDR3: TGTGCCAGCAATCACAGGGAGACGGCTGGAAACACCATATATTTT. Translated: CASNHRETAGNTIYF.